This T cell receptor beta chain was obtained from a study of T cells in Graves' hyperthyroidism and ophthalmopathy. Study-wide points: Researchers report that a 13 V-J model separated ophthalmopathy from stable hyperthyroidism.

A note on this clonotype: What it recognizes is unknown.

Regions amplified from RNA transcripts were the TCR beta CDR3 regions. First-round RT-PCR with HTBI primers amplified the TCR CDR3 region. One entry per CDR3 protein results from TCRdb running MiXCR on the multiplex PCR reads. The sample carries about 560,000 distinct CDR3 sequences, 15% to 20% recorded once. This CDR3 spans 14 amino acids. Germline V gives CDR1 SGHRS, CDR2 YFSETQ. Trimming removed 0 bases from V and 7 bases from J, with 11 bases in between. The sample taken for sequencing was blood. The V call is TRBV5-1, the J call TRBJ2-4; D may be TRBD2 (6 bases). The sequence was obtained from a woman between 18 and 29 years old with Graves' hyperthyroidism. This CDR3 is CASSLAGRGNIQYF. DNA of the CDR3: TGCGCCAGCAGCTTGGCCGGGAGAGGGAACATTCAGTACTTC. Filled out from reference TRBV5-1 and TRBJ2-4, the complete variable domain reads KAGVTQTPRYLIKTRGQQVTLSCSPISGHRSVSWYQQTPGQGLQFLFEYFSETQRNKGNFPGRFSGRQFSNSRSEMNVSTLELGDSALYLCASSLAGRGNIQYFGAGTRLSVL.